The clone carrying this TCR beta chain showed up just a few times. What it recognizes is unknown. Among the exclusions were patients with other autoimmune diseases, uncontrolled infections, pregnancy or lactation. The authors diagnosed from clinical symptoms, serum thyroxine, TRAb, thyroid ultrasound and orbital computed tomography. RNA transcripts were the template, and TCR beta CDR3 regions were amplified from them. HTBI primers primed a first-round RT-PCR, and a second-round multiplex PCR followed. TCRdb re-called the multiplex PCR reads with MiXCR, one entry per CDR3 protein. The sample shows about 480,000 distinct CDR3 sequences, over 13% of them seen only once. V was trimmed by 1 base and J by 1 base, leaving 10 bases between them. CDR1 is SGHTA and CDR2 is FQGTGA in the germline V gene. The CDR3 sequence is 15 residues long. The record originates from a study of Graves' ophthalmopathy and Graves' hyperthyroidism.

Study-level points and caveats: Most thyroid clonotypes expanded beyond 0.001 frequency were also found in blood. The model reached 70.59% sensitivity and about 72% specificity for predicting ophthalmopathy progression.

The rearrangement uses TRBV7-3 and TRBJ2-5; D perhaps matches TRBD1 (6 bases). The sample comprised blood. The clonotype comes from a young woman with Graves' ophthalmopathy. CDR3 sequence: CASSLKGGSQETQYF. In nucleotides, the CDR3 is TGTGCCAGCAGCTTAAAAGGGGGTTCCCAAGAGACCCAGTACTTC. Combining the CDR3 with reference TRBV7-3 and TRBJ2-5 gives the whole variable domain GAGVSQTPSNKVTEKGKYVELRCDPISGHTALYWYRQSLGQGPEFLIYFQGTGAADDSGLPNDRFFAVRPEGSVSTLKIQRTERGDSAVYLCASSLKGGSQETQYFGPGTRLLVL.